This TCR beta chain came from a study of identical twins. Study-level results: Whereas memory repertoires showed no such difference, abundant cord blood beta clonotypes carried fewer insertions. Among beta out-of-frame sequences, excess sharing between twins appeared weaker. Analyses of zero insertions could be partly confounded by invariant MAIT and iNKT cells.

This clonotype was found a few times. Its cognate antigen is unknown. TCRdb used MiXCR to reprocess the 5' RACE reads, holding one entry per CDR3 protein. The sample yields 1,800,000 or so distinct CDR3 sequences, around 33% seen once. From germline, CDR1 is MNHEY and CDR2 SMNVEV (reference sequence). Trimming shortened V by 8 bases and J by 0 bases, and 11 bases separated the two germline ends. The CDR3 is 13 residues long. Only healthy Caucasians were enrolled as donors. The source of this sequence is a newborn girl in good health. The chain carries TRBV27 and TRBJ2-7; D is unclear. Sequenced sample: cord blood. The CDR3 sequence is CASVHPYSYEQYF. The CDR3 DNA reads as TGTGCCAGCGTTCACCCGTACTCCTACGAGCAGTACTTC.